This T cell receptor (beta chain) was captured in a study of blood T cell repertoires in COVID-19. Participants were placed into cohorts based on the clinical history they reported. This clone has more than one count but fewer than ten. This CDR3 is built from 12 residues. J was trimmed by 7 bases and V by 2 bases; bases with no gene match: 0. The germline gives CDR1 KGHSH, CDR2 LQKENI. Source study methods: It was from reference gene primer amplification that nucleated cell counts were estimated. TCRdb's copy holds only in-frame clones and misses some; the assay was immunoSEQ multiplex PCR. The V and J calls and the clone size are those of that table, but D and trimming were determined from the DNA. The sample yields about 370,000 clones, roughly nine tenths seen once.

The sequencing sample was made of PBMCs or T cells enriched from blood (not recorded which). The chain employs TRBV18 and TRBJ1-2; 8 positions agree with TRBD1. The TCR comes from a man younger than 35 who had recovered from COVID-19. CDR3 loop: CASSPDRGGYTF. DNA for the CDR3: TGTGCCAGCTCACCAGACAGGGGTGGCTACACCTTC.